This T cell receptor beta chain derives from a study of T cells in narcolepsy. Generated by immunoSEQ multiplex PCR, the TCRdb table keeps only in-frame clones and is missing some. The sample has 34,000 or so clones, 79% seen once. Germline assignment: CDR1 KGHSH and CDR2 LQKENI. There are 16 residues in the CDR3. The junction had 12 bases not matched to a gene; V was cut back by 4 bases and J by 5 bases. The rearrangement uses TRBV18 and TRBJ2-3; 7 positions agree with TRBD2. This TCR was recovered from a human donor in good health. Sequenced sample: memory (CD45RA-) CD4+ T cells from blood. CDR3 region: CASSRQAGMVGDTQYF. CDR3 sequence (DNA): TGTGCCAGCTCACGACAAGCGGGAATGGTAGGAGATACGCAGTATTTT.